This T cell receptor (beta chain) was recorded in a study of CD8+CD57+ T cells in acquired aplastic anemia. Points on this clonotype: The antigen is not known.

Notes on the study in general: Patients and controls shared some 30 CD8+ CDR3 sequences, highly expressed in patients.

Those patients picked for sequencing had displayed CD8+CD57+ cell expansion on flow cytometry. There were no patients without severe acquired aplastic anemia. According to the study, genomic DNA was the template for TCR beta VDJ and CDR3 profiling. TCRdb analysed the reads with MiXCR anew, one entry per CDR3 protein. The sample holds 200,000 to 250,000 distinct CDR3 sequences, roughly half seen once. Germline assignment: CDR1 MNHEY and CDR2 SVGEGT. The CDR3 has 12 residues. The ends were cut back, 8 bases at V and 7 bases at J, with 12 bases in the middle. This sequence joins TRBV6-2 or TRBV6-3 and TRBJ2-1, with D hard to call. Sequences were obtained from sorted CD4+, CD8+, or CD8+CD57+ T cells (not recorded which) from PBMCs. The TCR comes from a human donor with aplastic anemia. The CDR3 region is CASAVGRNEQFF. Written as DNA, the CDR3 is TGTGCCAGCGCGGTGGGCAGGAATGAGCAGTTCTTC.